This TCR beta chain was recovered during a study of blood T cells in healthy people across ages. Note on this clonotype: Its antigen is undetermined.

It was with a sample-barcoded 5' primer and a J-beta primer mix that a second PCR of roughly 7 to 11 cycles was run. TCRdb recomputed calls from the 5' RACE reads with MiXCR, one row per CDR3 protein. There are hundreds of thousands of distinct CDR3 sequences in the sample; more than 55% occur only once, and roughly 25% lies in the top ten. Trimming at V came to 4 bases and at J to 4 bases, leaving 5 bases not matched to a gene. Per the germline V gene, CDR1 is DFQATT and CDR2 is SNEGSKA (reference sequence). This CDR3 region has 13 residues. The authors isolated at least 6.5 million PBMCs per sample. Total RNA was extracted at no less than 6 micrograms per sample. Regarding the study as a whole: Both higher diversity and more naive CD4+ cells marked long-lived donors when set against aged donors. Roughly linear age-related decline in beta diversity appeared, significant by age 40.

This clonotype was sampled from a man aged 35-49 years in good health. The chain couples TRBV20-1 to TRBJ2-5; 8 bases match TRBD2. Sequenced sample: blood. The CDR3 DNA reads as TGCAGTGCTAAAAGCGGGGGTTTAGAGACCCAGTACTTC. The encoded protein is CSAKSGGLETQYF.